The clone carrying this T cell receptor beta chain was seen many times. The CDR3 totals 16 residues. Trimming took off 5 bases at V and 0 bases at J, with 15 bases between the two ends. Germline V gene data show CDR1 as SEHNR and CDR2 as FQNEAQ (reference sequence). The investigators amplified TCR beta CDR3 regions from RNA transcripts. Initially, a first-round RT-PCR of the TCR CDR3 employed the HTBI primer set. TCRdb recomputed calls from the multiplex PCR reads with MiXCR, one row per CDR3 protein. The data contain about 690,000 distinct CDR3 sequences, 15% to 20% of them singletons. This entry is derived from a study of T cells in Graves' hyperthyroidism and ophthalmopathy.

Sequencing was performed on blood. This chain joins TRBV7-9 and TRBJ2-3, with a tentative D call TRBD2 (6 bases). The sequence was obtained from a man aged 45-65 years with Graves' hyperthyroidism. CDR3 DNA sequence: TGTGCCAGCAGCCTGACGGCCGGGACTAGCACAGATACGCAGTATTTT. Protein sequence: CASSLTAGTSTDTQYF.